The 20 T cell receptor beta chains reported below all come from one sample, sequenced in a study of long-term antiretroviral therapy in people with HIV. An immunoSEQ assay, version v3.0, was performed at survey level. Sequencing used immunoSEQ multiplex PCR; TCRdb keeps in-frame clones, though not all of them. The sample has 42,000 or so clones, approximately 87% seen once. The sequencing used unsorted PBMCs, collected 1.2 years after starting antiretroviral therapy. The receptor set was obtained from a woman in her forties or fifties with HIV.

The chain is built from TRBV4-3 and TRBJ2-1; D is perhaps TRBD1 or TRBD2 (6 bases each). Trimming pared 0 bases from V and 3 bases from J, leaving 15 bases between. CDR1 LGHNA and CDR2 YSLEER come from the germline V gene. The CDR3 is 17 residues long. CDR3 loop: CASSQDAGHTNYNEQFF. DNA for the CDR3: TGCGCCAGCAGCCAAGACGCGGGACACACGAACTACAATGAGCAGTTCTTC.

This clone is a singleton in its sample. This chain uses TRBV7-2 with TRBJ2-7; D may be TRBD1 or TRBD2 (5 bases each). Germline V lookup: CDR1 SGHTA, CDR2 FQGNSA. Trimming cost V 10 bases and J 4 bases, with 23 bases left between them. This CDR3 comprises 15 residues. The CDR3 reads CATDLIEGSRYEQYF. CDR3 bases: TGTGCCACCGACCTGATTGAGGGGAGCAGGTACGAGCAGTACTTC.

The chain carries TRBV6-6 and TRBJ1-1; D gene unclear. This CDR3 region has 15 residues. Germline lookup yields CDR1 MNHNY and CDR2 SVGAGI (reference sequence). V was trimmed by 0 bases and J by 3 bases, leaving 11 bases between them. The CDR3 loop is CASSYSRGLDTEAFF. CDR3 nucleotides: TGTGCCAGCAGTTACTCTCGAGGGTTAGACACTGAAGCTTTCTTT.

The chain has TRBV7-6 and TRBJ1-1, with D unresolved. V was trimmed by 4 bases and J by 6 bases, leaving 9 bases between them. The CDR3 has 12 residues. Germline loops: CDR1 SGHVS, CDR2 FNYEAQ. The CDR3 loop is CASSSGGPEAFF. The DNA for the CDR3 is TGTGCCAGCAGCTCGGGTGGGCCTGAAGCTTTCTTT.

CDR3 protein: CASSYNRDPPQHF. The CDR3 DNA reads as TGTGCCAGCAGTTACAACAGGGATCCGCCCCAGCATTTT. The genes are TRBV6-5 and TRBJ1-5, with D possibly matching TRBD1 (6 bases). Per the germline V gene, CDR1 is MNHEY and CDR2 is SVGAGI. The CDR3 contains 13 residues. V was shortened by 2 bases and J by 9 bases, with 11 bases between the two germline ends.

The chain employs TRBV5-4 and TRBJ1-6; a possible D gene is TRBD1 (5 bases). The germline gives CDR1 SGHNT, CDR2 YYREEE (reference sequence). This CDR3 comprises 15 residues. Trimming cost V 4 bases and J 8 bases, with 16 bases left between them. CDR3 bases: TGTGCCAGCAGCAAACAGGAACCCTGGGATTCACCCCTCCACTTT. It encodes CASSKQEPWDSPLHF.

The chain combines TRBV2 with TRBJ2-7; TRBD1 aligns across 9 bases. The CDR3 is 14 amino acids. Unmatched junction bases numbered 10, after V lost 11 bases and J lost 2 bases. Germline V gene lookup returns CDR1 SNHLY and CDR2 FYNNEI. This chain's CDR3 is CASLLGTGPYEQYF. In DNA, the CDR3 is TGTGCCTCCCTACTTGGGACAGGGCCCTACGAGCAGTACTTC.

V usage is TRBV4-3 and J usage is TRBJ2-5; D call uncertain. The CDR3 is 13 residues long. Germline assignment: CDR1 LGHNA and CDR2 YSLEER. The V end was cut by 4 bases, the J end by 5 bases, with 11 bases between. The CDR3 protein is CASSPNLLETQYF. The CDR3 DNA follows: TGCGCCAGCAGCCCAAACCTATTGGAGACCCAGTACTTC.

The sample holds a few counts of this clone. This chain uses TRBV18 with TRBJ2-4; no definite D call. V shed 2 bases and J shed 6 bases, with 14 bases lying between them. CDR3 length equals 15 residues. From germline, CDR1 is KGHSH and CDR2 LQKENI. The CDR3 coding sequence is TGTGCCAGCTCACCAGTGGCACGTTGGGGAAACATTCAGTACTTC. Protein product: CASSPVARWGNIQYF.

The chain is built from TRBV11-2 and TRBJ2-7; TRBD1 matches 9 bases. The CDR3 is 13 residues long. CDR1 and CDR2 (germline): SGHAT, FQNNGV. V was clipped by 8 bases and J by 4 bases; unmatched bases: 6. The CDR3 here is CASRWTGAYEQYF. The CDR3 bases are TGTGCCAGCCGGTGGACAGGGGCTTACGAGCAGTACTTC.

The chain recombines TRBV7-3 with TRBJ1-1; no definite D call. CDR3 length equals 13 residues. Trimming took off 3 bases at V and 5 bases at J, with 10 bases between the two ends. Germline CDR1 SGHTA, CDR2 FQGTGA. The CDR3 DNA sequence: TGTGCCAGCAGCTTCACCCAAGGGACTGAAGCTTTCTTT. Residues: CASSFTQGTEAFF. The full variable domain, rest sourced from reference TRBV7-3 and TRBJ1-1, is GAGVSQTPSNKVTEKGKYVELRCDPISGHTALYWYRQSLGQGPEFLIYFQGTGAADDSGLPNDRFFAVRPEGSVSTLKIQRTERGDSAVYLCASSFTQGTEAFFGQGTRLTVV.

The gene calls are TRBV5-1 and TRBJ2-1, with 7 positions matching TRBD1. The ends lost 5 bases at V and 3 bases at J; junction bases unmatched: 8. Germline-derived CDR1 and CDR2 are SGHRS and YFSETQ. This CDR3 region has 15 residues. CDR3 in amino acids: CASSPEGAIYNEQFF. The CDR3 nucleotides are TGCGCCAGCAGTCCCGAGGGGGCTATCTACAATGAGCAGTTCTTC.

The chain uses TRBV18 and TRBJ2-3; TRBD2 matches at 11 bases. From germline, CDR1 is KGHSH and CDR2 LQKENI. Losses at the gene ends were 5 bases for V and 1 base for J; bases not matched to a gene: 8. This CDR3 has 17 amino acids. CDR3 residues: CASSSGLAGGGTDTQYF. CDR3 DNA sequence: TGTGCCAGCTCATCTGGGCTAGCGGGGGGCGGCACAGATACGCAGTATTTT.

This rearrangement joins TRBV7-2 to TRBJ1-1; TRBD1 matches 8 bases. CDR3 length: 17 residues. Trimming cost V 4 bases and J 2 bases; bases outside gene matches: 12. Germline values: CDR1 SGHTA, CDR2 FQGNSA. CDR3 sequence: CASSSPGGRGHNTEAFF. DNA of the CDR3: TGTGCCAGCAGCTCCCCCGGGGGCAGGGGGCACAACACTGAAGCTTTCTTT.

This sequence joins TRBV25-1 and TRBJ2-2; possibly TRBD1 or TRBD2 for D (6 bases each). Germline CDR1 and CDR2: MGHDK and SYGVNS. V dropped 8 bases and J dropped 5 bases, with 12 bases sitting between them. CDR3 length: 13 residues. The CDR3 reads CASRGPLTGELFF. For the CDR3, the DNA is TGTGCCAGCCGGGGGCCCCTAACCGGGGAGCTGTTTTTT.

The chain recombines TRBV7-9 with TRBJ2-1, with D perhaps TRBD1 (5 bases). Germline V gives CDR1 SEHNR, CDR2 FQNEAQ (reference sequence). This CDR3 is 14 amino acids long. V lost 5 bases and J lost 9, with 17 bases in between. The CDR3 is CASSPRLGPAEQFF. CDR3 nucleotides: TGTGCCAGCAGCCCTCGTTTGGGGCCGGCTGAGCAGTTCTTC. The full variable domain, rest sourced from reference TRBV7-9 and TRBJ2-1, is DTGVSQNPRHKITKRGQNVTFRCDPISEHNRLYWYRQTLGQGPEFLTYFQNEAQLEKSRLLSDRFSAERPKGSFSTLEIQRTEQGDSAMYLCASSPRLGPAEQFFGPGTRLTVL.

This clone was seen once. The chain links TRBV11-2 to TRBJ2-7; D possibly corresponds to TRBD1 (6 bases). Germline V gives CDR1 SGHAT, CDR2 FQNNGV. This CDR3 has 13 residues. Trimming stripped 6 bases from V and 0 bases from J, with 9 bases between. Here the CDR3 reads CASRGTSSYEQYF. The CDR3 nucleotides are TGTGCCAGCAGGGGGACATCCTCCTACGAGCAGTACTTC. The whole variable domain, filled in from reference TRBV11-2 and TRBJ2-7, reads EAGVAQSPRYKIIEKRQSVAFWCNPISGHATLYWYQQILGQGPKLLIQFQNNGVVDDSQLPKDRFSAERLKGVDSTLKIQPAKLEDSAVYLCASRGTSSYEQYFGPGTRLTVT.

The rearrangement joins TRBV2 to TRBJ1-2; perhaps TRBD1 as D (6 bases). Germline V lookup: CDR1 SNHLY, CDR2 FYNNEI. V was trimmed by 4 bases and J by 8 bases, leaving 23 bases between them. The CDR3 has 16 residues. The CDR3 DNA reads as TGTGCCAGCAGTGGCCCAAGGAGGGGGGGGGCACAGGGCTACACCTTC. As protein: CASSGPRRGGAQGYTF.

The DNA of the CDR3 is TGTGCCAGCAGCGTCGAAGGGAATACGCAGTATTTT. Translated, it gives CASSVEGNTQYF. V usage is TRBV9 and J usage is TRBJ2-3; no definite D call. The ends were cut back, 2 bases at V and 7 bases at J, with 8 bases in the middle. Germline CDR1 SGDLS, CDR2 YYNGEE. This CDR3 has 12 amino acids. Based on the CDR3 plus reference TRBV9 and TRBJ2-3, the full variable domain is DSGVTQTPKHLITATGQRVTLRCSPRSGDLSVYWYQQSLDQGLQFLIQYYNGEERAKGNILERFSAQQFPDLHSELNLSSLELGDSALYFCASSVEGNTQYFGPGTRLTVL.

This chain links TRBV10-1 with TRBJ2-7, with D perhaps TRBD1 (6 bases). CDR1 WNHNN and CDR2 SYGVQD come from the germline V gene (reference sequence). The CDR3 is 14 amino acids. V gave up 6 bases and J gave up 5 bases, with 17 bases separating them. The CDR3 sequence is CASSDVTGIDEQYF. The CDR3 region has the DNA TGCGCCAGCAGCGATGTTACAGGGATCGACGAGCAGTACTTC.